These T cell receptor beta chains were read from a single sample in a study of PD-1 blockade in classical Hodgkin lymphoma. Measured with immunoSEQ multiplex PCR; TCRdb has only the in-frame clones, and not every one. The sample lists around 65,000 clones; 70% to 90% were seen once. The sequencing used peripheral blood mononuclear cells (PBMCs), collected at baseline. Receptors were obtained from a human donor with classical Hodgkin lymphoma. Both conserved end residues are trimmed from each CDR3.

v_call	cdr3_aa
TRBV7-2	ASSLVVRGARLDTQY
TRBV6-5	ASSPLGELNQPQH
TRBV19	ASSMQDTGELF
TRBV30	AWSARLKAQY
TRBV19	ASRQGAQSIEAF
TRBV4-3	ASSQGRGVQETQY
TRBV25-1	ASRSSGGDQETQY
TRBV18	ASSPRPSGRSYNEQF
TRBV28	ASSFGGLAGENEQF
TRBV5-1	ASSSGQRNNEQF
TRBV30	AWSVLLGEARTNTEAF
TRBV20-1	SGQGTYEQY
TRBV5-1	ASSLMYDTDTQY
TRBV6-5	ASTTTGGGYGYT
TRBV21-1	ASSKDKGGDTEAF
TRBV30	AWSGGGNQPQH
TRBV6-5	AISDPGRARA
TRBV7-2	ASSVLAGGPGEQF
TRBV7-2	ASSLISQGIYEQY
TRBV11-1	ASSSRGGGSKDT
TRBV6-5	ASSRRDSPNYGYT
TRBV7-3	ASSLLSGTGELF